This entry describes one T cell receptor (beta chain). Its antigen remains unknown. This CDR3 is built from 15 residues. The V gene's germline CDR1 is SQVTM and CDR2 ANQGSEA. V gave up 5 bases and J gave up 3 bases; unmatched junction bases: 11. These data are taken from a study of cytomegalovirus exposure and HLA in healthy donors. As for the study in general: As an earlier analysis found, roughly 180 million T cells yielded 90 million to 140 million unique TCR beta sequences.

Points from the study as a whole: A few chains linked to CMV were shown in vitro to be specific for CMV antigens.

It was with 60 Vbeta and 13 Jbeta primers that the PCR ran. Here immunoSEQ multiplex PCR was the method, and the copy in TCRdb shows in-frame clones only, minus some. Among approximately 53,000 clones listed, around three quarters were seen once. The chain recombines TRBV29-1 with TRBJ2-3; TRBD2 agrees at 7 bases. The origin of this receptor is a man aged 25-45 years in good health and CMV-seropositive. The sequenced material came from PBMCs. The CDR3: CSVTGFGGGTDTQYF. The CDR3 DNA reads TGCAGCGTTACCGGATTTGGGGGGGGTACAGATACGCAGTATTTT.